This TCR beta chain was retrieved from a study of control samples from healthy donors and cancer patients. There are 13 residues in the CDR3. The germline V and J ends were trimmed by 6 bases and 7 bases, with 14 bases remaining between them. The germline CDR1 and CDR2 sequences are MNHEY and SVGAGI. Repertoires were generated with immunoSEQ multiplex PCR, while TCRdb's copy carries only in-frame clones and drops some. The top ten clones hold about 10% of a sample with over 85,000 clones, less than 90% of them seen once. Material: PBMCs. This receptor was obtained from a woman aged 45-65 years with colorectal cancer. The chain is built from TRBV6-5 and TRBJ2-3, with D unresolved. As DNA, the CDR3 is TGTGCCAGCAGCATCTCGGACCGGAATACGCAGTATTTT. Translating gives CASSISDRNTQYF.